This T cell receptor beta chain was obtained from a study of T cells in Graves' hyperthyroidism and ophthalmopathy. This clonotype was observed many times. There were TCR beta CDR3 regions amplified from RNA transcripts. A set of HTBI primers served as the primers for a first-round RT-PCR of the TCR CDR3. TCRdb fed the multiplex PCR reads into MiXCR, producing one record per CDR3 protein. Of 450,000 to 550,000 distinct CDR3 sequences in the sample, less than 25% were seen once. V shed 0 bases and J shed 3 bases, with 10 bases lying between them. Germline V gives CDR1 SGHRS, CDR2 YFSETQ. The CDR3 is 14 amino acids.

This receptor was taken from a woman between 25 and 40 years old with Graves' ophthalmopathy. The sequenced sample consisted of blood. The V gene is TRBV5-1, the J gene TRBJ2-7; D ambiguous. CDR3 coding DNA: TGCGCCAGCAGCTTGGAAGGTTGGGACTACGAGCAGTACTTC. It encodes CASSLEGWDYEQYF.